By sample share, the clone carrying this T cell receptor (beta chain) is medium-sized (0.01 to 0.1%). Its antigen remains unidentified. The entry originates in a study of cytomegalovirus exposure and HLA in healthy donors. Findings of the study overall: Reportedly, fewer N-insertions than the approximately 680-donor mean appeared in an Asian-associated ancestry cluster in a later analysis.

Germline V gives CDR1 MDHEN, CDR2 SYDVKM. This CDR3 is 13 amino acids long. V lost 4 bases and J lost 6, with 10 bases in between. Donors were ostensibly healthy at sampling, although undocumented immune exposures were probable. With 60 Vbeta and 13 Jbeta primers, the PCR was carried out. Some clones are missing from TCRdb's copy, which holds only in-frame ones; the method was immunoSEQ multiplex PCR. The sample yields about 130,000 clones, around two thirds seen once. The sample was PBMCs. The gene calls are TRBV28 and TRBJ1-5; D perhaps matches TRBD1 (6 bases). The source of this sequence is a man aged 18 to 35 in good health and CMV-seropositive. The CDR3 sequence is CASSSLQGQPQHF. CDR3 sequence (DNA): TGTGCCAGCAGTTCGTTACAGGGTCAGCCCCAGCATTTT.